One and the same sample provided the 16 T cell receptor beta chains below, sequenced in a study of CD8+ T cells in alopecia areata. Treatment in this sample: oral pan-JAK inhibitor, 5-10 mg twice daily. Extraction and reverse transcription of RNA yielded cDNA as the sequencing template. The repertoire was sequenced with immunoSEQ multiplex PCR; TCRdb's copy has only in-frame clones and lacks some. This table has 85,000 to 95,000 clones, about 71% appearing once. The sequences come from CD8+ T cells sorted from blood, collected around week 44, from a patient treated with tofacitinib. These receptors all stem from a human donor with alopecia areata.

This chain joins TRBV7-9 and TRBJ2-2; TRBD2 matches 10 bases. The CDR3 contains 16 residues. Germline values: CDR1 SEHNR, CDR2 FQNEAQ (reference sequence). V shed 5 bases and J 2 bases; nucleotides not matched to a gene: 5. CDR3 sequence reads: CASSATSGDNTGELFF. CDR3 coding DNA: TGTGCCAGCAGCGCAACTAGCGGGGACAACACCGGGGAGCTGTTTTTT.

This clone occurred a few times. V usage is TRBV19 and J usage is TRBJ1-1, with unresolved D. The CDR3 spans 12 residues. V lost 2 bases and J lost 1, with 2 bases in between. Germline-derived CDR1 and CDR2 are LNHDA and SQIVND (reference sequence). CDR3 coding DNA: TGTGCCAGTAGTATATCGAACACTGAAGCTTTCTTT. Protein: CASSISNTEAFF.

The J gene is TRBJ1-2, the V gene TRBV6-5; TRBD1 is a possible D gene (5 bases). Trimming took 0 bases from V and 6 from J, leaving 14 bases between them. The CDR3 is made up of 15 amino acids. Per germline, CDR1 MNHEY and CDR2 SVGAGI. DNA for the CDR3: TGTGCCAGCAGTTACTCTAGGAAGGCAGGGAATGGCTACACCTTC. This translates into CASSYSRKAGNGYTF.

The rearrangement links TRBV2 to TRBJ2-7; D tentatively reads TRBD1 or TRBD2 (5 bases each). The CDR3 has 15 amino acids. V lost 0 bases to trimming and J lost 3 bases, with 12 bases between them. In germline, CDR1 is SNHLY, CDR2 FYNNEI. CDR3 sequence: CASSEAEGMIYEQYF. For the CDR3, the DNA is TGTGCCAGCAGTGAAGCTGAGGGGATGATCTACGAGCAGTACTTC. Full variable domain (missing parts from reference TRBV2 and TRBJ2-7): EPEVTQTPSHQVTQMGQEVILRCVPISNHLYFYWYRQILGQKVEFLVSFYNNEISEKSEIFDDQFSVERPDGSNFTLKIRSTKLEDSAMYFCASSEAEGMIYEQYFGPGTRLTVT.

This chain connects TRBV9 to TRBJ1-1; D call uncertain. The CDR3 is 13 amino acids. Per germline, CDR1 SGDLS and CDR2 YYNGEE. V lost 0 bases to trimming and J lost 4 bases, with 7 bases between them. CDR3: CASSVEGGTEAFF. CDR3 in DNA: TGTGCCAGCAGCGTAGAGGGAGGCACTGAAGCTTTCTTT.

The CDR3: CASSLGTNTEAFF. The CDR3 bases are TGTGCCAGCAGCTTAGGGACGAACACTGAAGCTTTCTTT. The chain has TRBV7-2 and TRBJ1-1; D is unresolved. Germline V gene lookup returns CDR1 SGHTA and CDR2 FQGNSA. Trimming took off 1 base at V and 1 base at J, with 4 bases between the two ends. The CDR3 length is 13 residues.

This clone has just a few counts. The V gene is TRBV9, the J gene TRBJ2-7, with no clear D. CDR3 length: 15 residues. Germline loops: CDR1 SGDLS, CDR2 YYNGEE. V lost 2 bases and J 5 bases, leaving 17 bases between the germline ends. The CDR3 nucleotides read TGTGCCAGCAGCGTGGGTGTTGGGCTTGTCGACGAGCAGTACTTC. This sequence encodes CASSVGVGLVDEQYF.

This clone has only a few counts. The V call is TRBV12-5, the J call TRBJ1-1, with D possibly matching TRBD1 (5 bases). V shed 6 bases and J shed 7 bases, with 12 bases lying between them. Germline CDR1 and CDR2: LGHNT and FRNRAP. The CDR3 sequence is 12 residues long. CDR3 region: CASGVGRGEAFF. The DNA of the CDR3 is TGTGCTAGTGGCGTTGGTAGGGGTGAAGCTTTCTTT.

This rearrangement joins TRBV29-1 to TRBJ2-1, with 7 positions matching TRBD1. CDR1 and CDR2 from the germline V gene are SQVTM and ANQGSEA. The J segment lost 8 bases and the V segment lost 7 bases, leaving 5 bases of the junction unmatched. The CDR3 is made up of 11 amino acids. The CDR3 DNA follows: TGCAGCGCCACACAGGGGTATGAGCAGTTCTTC. This translates into CSATQGYEQFF.

V gene TRBV7-9 combines with J gene TRBJ1-2; D remains ambiguous. Germline CDR1 reads SEHNR; CDR2 reads FQNEAQ (reference sequence). Trimming stripped 5 bases from V and 6 bases from J, with 13 bases between. The CDR3 length is 13 residues. CDR3 DNA: TGTGCCAGCAGCCCCCCGATGGAGGATGGCTACACCTTC. It specifies CASSPPMEDGYTF.

CDR3 nucleotides: TGTGCCATCGCGGCGTCCACTGAAGCTTTCTTT. Protein: CAIAASTEAFF. V is TRBV6-1 and J is TRBJ1-1; D call uncertain. V lost 10 bases and J 4 bases, leaving 10 bases between the germline ends. The CDR3 consists of 11 residues. Germline CDR1 reads MNHNS; CDR2 reads SASEGT.

This clone was found a few times. DNA of the CDR3: TGCAGCGCGACCGGGACACCATACAATGAGCAGTTCTTC. Translating it yields CSATGTPYNEQFF. This chain links TRBV29-1 with TRBJ2-1; weak D call: TRBD1 (6 bases). The CDR3 has 13 amino acids. V was cut by 7 bases and J by 4 bases, with 14 bases left in between. Germline CDR1 is SQVTM and CDR2 is ANQGSEA.

This chain connects TRBV4-3 to TRBJ1-1; D unresolved. Germline V CDR1 and CDR2: LGHNA, YSLEER. This CDR3 is built from 12 residues. V gave up 2 bases and J gave up 5 bases, with 6 bases separating them. The CDR3 loop reads CASSQPGTEAFF. The CDR3 DNA reads as TGCGCCAGCAGCCAACCTGGGACTGAAGCTTTCTTT.

The rearrangement uses TRBV12-5 and TRBJ2-7; the D is unclear. CDR1 LGHNT and CDR2 FRNRAP come from the germline V gene. The CDR3 is 12 residues long. V shed 0 bases and J shed 5 bases, with 5 bases lying between them. The CDR3 DNA reads TGTGCTAGTGGTTTGGTAGTCCACGAGCAGTACTTC. As protein: CASGLVVHEQYF.

The chain has TRBV9 and TRBJ2-3, with 10 bases matching TRBD2. The CDR3 extends over 16 amino acids. Germline V gene data show CDR1 as SGDLS and CDR2 as YYNGEE. J lost 2 bases, V lost 6 bases, and 9 bases had no gene match. CDR3 in amino acids: CASTLYSGGSTDTQYF. The CDR3 DNA follows: TGTGCCAGCACCCTTTATAGCGGGGGGTCCACAGATACGCAGTATTTT.

The chain uses TRBV5-6 and TRBJ1-1, with D possibly TRBD1 on 5 matching bases. Germline lookup yields CDR1 SGHDT and CDR2 YYEEEE. The germline V and J ends were trimmed by 4 bases and 5 bases, with 12 bases remaining between them. The CDR3 has 13 amino acids. As DNA, the CDR3 is TGTGCCAGCAGCGAGGGGTGGGAGACTGAAGCTTTCTTT. It specifies CASSEGWETEAFF.